The T cell receptor (beta chain) described here comes from a study of CD8 T cells in Susac syndrome. Study-wide findings and caveats: The study acknowledged a relatively small number of individuals in its TCR sequencing and HLA analysis.

This clonotype was seen more than once but under ten times. Its antigen is currently unknown. An amount of RNA that ranged from roughly 0.5 to 1 ug was reverse transcribed with random hexamers. TCRdb ran MiXCR on the immunoSEQ multiplex PCR reads and lists one entry per CDR3 protein. The data contain some 450,000 distinct CDR3 sequences, approximately 85% of them singletons. TCR beta sequences were obtained from blood CD8+ and CD4+ T cells. Negative isolation yielded CD4+ and CD8+ T cells, and FACS enriched TEMRA cells. With V trimmed by 0 bases and J by 4 bases, 7 bases remained unmatched. Germline loops: CDR1 MNHEY, CDR2 SVGAGI. The CDR3 is 16 residues long.

The receptor comes from a human donor with multiple sclerosis. The sequencing sample was made of CD8+ T cells from PBMCs. This chain uses TRBV6-5 with TRBJ1-1; 8 bases align to TRBD1. CDR3 region: CASSYSTGEGFTEAFF. As DNA, the CDR3 is TGTGCCAGCAGTTACTCGACAGGGGAGGGCTTCACTGAAGCTTTCTTT.